The entry that follows covers one T cell receptor beta chain sequence. Researchers amplified the TCR beta CDR3 regions from RNA transcripts. Carried out on the TCR CDR3, a first-round RT-PCR used the HTBI primer set. Using its own MiXCR run on the multiplex PCR reads, TCRdb lists one record per CDR3 protein. The sample yields about 560,000 distinct CDR3 sequences, about a sixth seen once. This sample is drawn from a study of T cells in Graves' hyperthyroidism and ophthalmopathy. Whole-study context: Blood was drawn when the patient was first diagnosed and still untreated.

The CDR3 loop spans 13 amino acids. The V gene's germline CDR1 is SGHRS and CDR2 YFSETQ. V was pared by 4 bases and J by 0 bases, with 8 bases between. This TCR was sampled from a woman younger than 35 with Graves' hyperthyroidism. The sample was blood. V is TRBV5-1 and J is TRBJ2-7; D not certain. The CDR3 region has the DNA TGCGCCAGCAGCCGGGTCATCTCCTACGAGCAGTACTTC. Its translation: CASSRVISYEQYF. Variable domain in full (rest from reference TRBV5-1 and TRBJ2-7): KAGVTQTPRYLIKTRGQQVTLSCSPISGHRSVSWYQQTPGQGLQFLFEYFSETQRNKGNFPGRFSGRQFSNSRSEMNVSTLELGDSALYLCASSRVISYEQYFGPGTRLTVT.